These T cell receptor beta chains were read from a single sample in a study of blood T cell repertoires in COVID-19. Using immunoSEQ multiplex PCR, the repertoire was profiled, and TCRdb retains in-frame clones only, with some absent. Of roughly 250,000 clones detected, just under 85% appear once; the ten largest clones hold about 1.9%. Specimen: peripheral blood. The receptors here all came from a woman of 80 years or more with acute or convalescent COVID-19. CDR3s include the opening cysteine and the closing phenylalanine or tryptophan. Each record gives: J gene, D gene, clone size, V gene, CDR3 protein, CDR3 DNA. A D gene is named only where the DNA matches it firmly. Size tells how often a clone was seen (once, few, many) or the class of an expanded clone, and some rows leave it out.

>TRBJ1-2|.|.|TRBV9
CASSSLGMSYGYTF
TGTGCCAGCAGCTCCCTAGGCATGTCCTATGGCTACACCTTC
>TRBJ2-1|.|.|TRBV7-3
CASSLTSRAEQFF
TGTGCCAGCAGCTTAACAAGTCGAGCGGAGCAGTTCTTC
>TRBJ1-2|TRBD1|.|TRBV19
CASSIVRTGSYGYTF
TGTGCCAGTAGTATAGTCAGGACAGGGAGCTATGGCTACACCTTC
>TRBJ1-2|.|.|TRBV9
CASSVSTGNYGYTF
TGTGCCAGCAGCGTAAGTACAGGGAACTATGGCTACACCTTC
>TRBJ1-1|TRBD1|.|TRBV11-2
CASSSWTGPNTEAFF
TGTGCCAGCAGCTCATGGACAGGGCCGAACACTGAAGCTTTCTTT
>TRBJ1-5|.|few|TRBV7-8
CASSLDGISNQPQHF
TGTGCCAGCAGCTTAGACGGGATTAGCAATCAGCCCCAGCATTTT
>TRBJ2-5|TRBD1|.|TRBV19
CASSDPGTGVETQYF
TGTGCCAGTAGCGATCCCGGGACAGGGGTAGAGACCCAGTACTTC
>TRBJ2-1|TRBD2|.|TRBV19
CASTTSGRAYNEQFF
TGTGCCAGCACAACTAGCGGGAGGGCCTACAATGAGCAGTTCTTC
>TRBJ2-1|.|.|TRBV3-1/TRBV3-2
CASSQGWGRSSGDNEQFF
TGTGCCAGCAGCCAAGGTTGGGGCAGGTCCTCCGGCGACAATGAGCAGTTCTTC
>TRBJ1-1|.|.|TRBV6-5
CASRPTHGRNTEAFF
TGTGCCAGCAGACCCACGCATGGCCGGAACACTGAAGCTTTCTTT
>TRBJ1-5|TRBD1|once|TRBV11-2
CASSRQGLSNQPQHF
TGTGCCAGCAGCCGACAGGGTTTGAGCAATCAGCCCCAGCATTTT
>TRBJ2-7|.|many|TRBV7-9
CASSLANSYEQYF
TGTGCCAGCAGCTTAGCTAACAGCTACGAGCAGTACTTC
>TRBJ2-2|.|once|TRBV7-3
CASSLTRAGVGTGELFF
TGTGCCAGCAGCTTAACCAGGGCAGGGGTCGGCACCGGGGAGCTGTTTTTT
>TRBJ1-2|.|.|TRBV12-3/TRBV12-4
CASSQGQGFGYTF
TGTGCCAGCAGCCAAGGGCAGGGATTTGGCTACACCTTC
>TRBJ2-3|TRBD2|.|TRBV7-2
CASSPGTSGSWSTDTQYF
TGTGCCAGCAGCCCCGGGACTAGCGGGAGTTGGAGCACAGATACGCAGTATTTT
>TRBJ1-6|.|.|TRBV6-5
CASTWANSPLHF
TGTGCCAGCACCTGGGCAAATTCACCCCTCCACTTT
>TRBJ2-7|TRBD1|.|TRBV6-2/TRBV6-3
CASSWRRDRVYEQYF
TGTGCCAGCAGTTGGCGCCGGGACAGGGTCTACGAGCAGTACTTC
>TRBJ2-1|TRBD2|.|TRBV7-9
CASSRTSGSTIRDEQFF
TGTGCCAGCAGCAGAACTAGCGGGAGTACGATTCGCGATGAGCAGTTCTTC
>TRBJ2-5|TRBD2|.|TRBV6-2/TRBV6-3
CASSDSGRGETQYF
TGTGCCAGCAGCGATAGCGGGAGGGGAGAGACCCAGTACTTC
>TRBJ2-2|TRBD1|.|TRBV11-2
CASTTGTGSTGELFF
TGTGCCAGCACTACCGGGACAGGGTCAACCGGGGAGCTGTTTTTT
>TRBJ2-1|.|.|TRBV29-1
CSIPPMTGLDNEQFF
TGCAGCATTCCCCCGATGACTGGCTTGGACAATGAGCAGTTCTTC
>TRBJ1-4|.|.|TRBV28
CASSRRTGLNEKLFF
TGTGCCAGCAGTCGTAGAACAGGGCTTAATGAAAAACTGTTTTTT
>TRBJ1-3|.|.|TRBV3-1/TRBV3-2
CASSTRQLIPSGNTIYF
TGTGCCAGCAGCACCCGACAGCTAATACCCTCTGGAAACACCATATATTTT
>TRBJ1-5|TRBD1|.|TRBV19
CASSTHGTGPGQPQHF
TGTGCCAGTAGTACCCACGGGACAGGACCTGGGCAGCCCCAGCATTTT
>TRBJ1-1|TRBD1|.|TRBV9
CASSRGRTGLNTEAFF
TGTGCCAGCAGCCGCGGAAGGACAGGGCTGAACACTGAAGCTTTCTTT
>TRBJ2-3|.|.|TRBV5-4
CASSLGGAAGTDTQYF
TGTGCCAGCAGTCTAGGTGGGGCCGCGGGCACAGATACGCAGTATTTT
>TRBJ1-5|.|.|TRBV7-2
CASSLARGSNQPQHF
TGTGCCAGCAGCTTAGCCCGGGGAAGCAATCAGCCCCAGCATTTT